This TCR beta chain emerged from a study of T-cell reconstitution after alpha-beta-depleted transplantation in children (TCRdb year 2016). Some background on the complete study: Using TCR repertoire profiling, the study followed T-cell immune reconstitution in a quantitative way in children after TCRalphabeta/CD19-depleted allogeneic hematopoietic cell transplantation. What the authors observed across the whole study: The apparently early alphabetaT-cell count recovery about two months after transplant was reportedly dependent on only several hundred rapidly expanded clones derived from non-depleted graft cells. In some patients, the high TCRbeta diversity seen at day 60 was put down to recipient T cells and intrathymic progenitors that had survived conditioning. Over the following months the frequencies of hyperexpanded clones went down, and after one year T-cell counts and TCRbeta diversity were mostly credited to newly produced T cells.

Reading the label with the study, this specimen's treatment or condition is: allogeneic hematopoietic cell transplantation with graft depleted of TCRalphabeta T cells and CD19 B cells. TCRalphabeta/CD19-depleted allogeneic hematopoietic cell grafts were given to the transplant recipients, all of whom were children. The library was obtained by PCR. The instrument was an Illumina HiSeq 2500. Molecular barcoding was employed in the preparation of TCR libraries, with unique molecular identifiers being used to normalize TCRbeta repertoire quantification. TCRdb's own reprocessing of the public reads used fastp at Q25 and MiXCR and kept productive beta chains. Each CDR3 protein appears once, grouped with its most common genes and DNA. Recorded for this sample are some 350,000 distinct CDR3 sequences; roughly 17% of them occurred a single time. The top ten hold just over 40% of the sample. Note on this clonotype: Its antigen remains undetermined. No much larger clone is present one base from it, and per-base qualities are unavailable.

V has 1 base trimmed and J has 6 bases trimmed; junction bases matching no gene number 10. For CDR1 and CDR2, the germline V gene (reference sequence) lists LGHDT and YNNKEL. The CDR3 runs 17 amino acids, cysteine and phenylalanine included. Only the CDR3 region is kept as DNA, spanning 51 bases read in frame from base 1. The chain uses TRBV3-1 and TRBJ1-4; TRBD1 matches 8 bases in the middle. The specimen comprised PBMCs, mostly from graft donor cells, sampled 360 days after TCRalphabeta/CD19-depleted stem cell transplant. The receptor was isolated from a male patient between 2 and 10 years old who had a stem cell transplant for acute lymphoblastic leukemia, so the T cells may come from the graft donor. The CDR3 in this case is CASSQARETGADEKLFF. The nucleotide sequence is given as TGTGCCAGCAGCCAAGCGAGGGAGACAGGGGCCGATGAAAAACTGTTTTTT.